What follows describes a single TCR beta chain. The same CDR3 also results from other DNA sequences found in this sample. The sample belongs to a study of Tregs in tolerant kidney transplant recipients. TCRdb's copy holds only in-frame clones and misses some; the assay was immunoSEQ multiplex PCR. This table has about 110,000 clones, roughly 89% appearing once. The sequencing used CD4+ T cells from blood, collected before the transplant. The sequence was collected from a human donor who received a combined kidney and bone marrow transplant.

The CDR3 DNA reads TGTGCCAGCAGCTTGGAGGGTTCCTATGGCTACACCTTC. This sequence encodes CASSLEGSYGYTF. This sequence joins TRBV11-2 and TRBJ1-2, with unresolved D. Germline V gives CDR1 SGHAT, CDR2 FQNNGV. The CDR3 is 13 amino acids. V lost 3 bases, J lost 4 bases, and 9 bases lay in between.